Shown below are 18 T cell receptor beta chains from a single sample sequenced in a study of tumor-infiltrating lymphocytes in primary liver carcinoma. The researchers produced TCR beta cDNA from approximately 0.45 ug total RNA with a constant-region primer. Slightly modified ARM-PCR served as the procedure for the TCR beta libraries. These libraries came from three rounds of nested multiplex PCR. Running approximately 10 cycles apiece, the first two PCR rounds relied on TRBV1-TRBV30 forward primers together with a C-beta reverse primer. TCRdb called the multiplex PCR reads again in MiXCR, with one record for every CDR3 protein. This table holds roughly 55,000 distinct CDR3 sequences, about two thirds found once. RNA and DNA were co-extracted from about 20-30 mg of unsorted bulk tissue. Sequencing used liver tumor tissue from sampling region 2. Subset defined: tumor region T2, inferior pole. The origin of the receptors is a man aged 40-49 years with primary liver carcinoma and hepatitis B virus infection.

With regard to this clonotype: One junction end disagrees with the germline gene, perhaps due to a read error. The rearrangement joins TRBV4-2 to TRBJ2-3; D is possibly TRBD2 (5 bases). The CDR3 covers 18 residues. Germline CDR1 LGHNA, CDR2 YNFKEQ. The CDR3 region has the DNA TGTGTCAGCAGCCAAGTGGCGCTTTTAGCGAGAGCGACAGATACGCAGTATTTT. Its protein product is CVSSQVALLARATDTQYF.

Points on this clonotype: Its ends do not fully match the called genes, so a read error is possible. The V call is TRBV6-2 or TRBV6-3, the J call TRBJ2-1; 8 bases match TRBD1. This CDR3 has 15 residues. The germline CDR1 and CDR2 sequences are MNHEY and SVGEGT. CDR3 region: CTSSDFRGLVNEQFF. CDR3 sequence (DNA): TGTACCAGCAGTGACTTCAGGGGGCTGGTCAACGAGCAGTTCTTC.

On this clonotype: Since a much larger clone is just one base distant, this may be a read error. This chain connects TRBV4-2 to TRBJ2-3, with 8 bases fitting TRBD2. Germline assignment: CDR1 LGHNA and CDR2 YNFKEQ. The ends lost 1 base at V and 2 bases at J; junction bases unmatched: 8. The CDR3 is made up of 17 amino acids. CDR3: CASSQVDAGGPTDTQYF. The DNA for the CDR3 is TGTGCCAGCAGCCAAGTCGATGCGGGAGGTCCCACAGATACGCAGTATTTT.

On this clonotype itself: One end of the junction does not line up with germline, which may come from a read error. The CDR3 reads CGFGDTDTQYF. CDR3 bases: TGCGGCTTTGGGGACACAGATACACAGTATTTT. The rearrangement joins TRBV29-1 to TRBJ2-3; tentative D call: TRBD1 (6 bases). This CDR3 has 11 amino acids. Germline CDR1 is SQVTM and CDR2 is ANQGSEA.

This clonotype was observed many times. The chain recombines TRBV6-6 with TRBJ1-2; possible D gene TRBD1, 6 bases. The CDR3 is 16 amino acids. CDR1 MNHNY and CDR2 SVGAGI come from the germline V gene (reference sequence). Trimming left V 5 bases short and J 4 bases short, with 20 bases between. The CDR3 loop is CASSPGIQGKTYGYTF. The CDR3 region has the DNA TGTGCCAGCAGTCCAGGGATTCAGGGGAAGACCTATGGCTACACCTTC.

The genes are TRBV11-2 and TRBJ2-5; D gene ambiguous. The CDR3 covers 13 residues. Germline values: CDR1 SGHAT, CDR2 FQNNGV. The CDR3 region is CVGSYSSQETQYF. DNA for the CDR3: TGTGTCGGCAGTTATAGCAGCCAAGAGACCCAGTACTTC.

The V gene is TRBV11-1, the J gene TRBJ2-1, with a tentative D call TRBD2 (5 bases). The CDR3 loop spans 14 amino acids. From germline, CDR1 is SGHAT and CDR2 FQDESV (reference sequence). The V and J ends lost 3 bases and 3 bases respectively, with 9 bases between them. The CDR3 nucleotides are TGTGCCAGCAGCTTGGGGAGCGGCTACAATGAGCAGTTCTTC. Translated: CASSLGSGYNEQFF.

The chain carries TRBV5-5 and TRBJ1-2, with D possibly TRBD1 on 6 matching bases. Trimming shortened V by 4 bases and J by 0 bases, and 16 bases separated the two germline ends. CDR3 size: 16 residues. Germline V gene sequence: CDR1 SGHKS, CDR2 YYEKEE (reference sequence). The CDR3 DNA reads TGTGCCAGCAGCCCTCACCAGGACAGTACTAACTATGGCTACACCTTC. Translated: CASSPHQDSTNYGYTF.

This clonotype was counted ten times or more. CDR3 sequence (DNA): TGCGCCAGCAGCTTACTAGCGGGCACAGATACGCAGTATTTT. Protein sequence: CASSLLAGTDTQYF. The genes are TRBV5-1 and TRBJ2-3; 8 nucleotides line up with TRBD2. CDR3 length: 14 amino acids. The junction had 0 bases not matched to a gene; V was cut back by 2 bases and J by 1 base. The germline V gene encodes CDR1 SGHRS and CDR2 YFSETQ. The whole variable domain, filled in from reference TRBV5-1 and TRBJ2-3, reads KAGVTQTPRYLIKTRGQQVTLSCSPISGHRSVSWYQQTPGQGLQFLFEYFSETQRNKGNFPGRFSGRQFSNSRSEMNVSTLELGDSALYLCASSLLAGTDTQYFGPGTRLTVL.

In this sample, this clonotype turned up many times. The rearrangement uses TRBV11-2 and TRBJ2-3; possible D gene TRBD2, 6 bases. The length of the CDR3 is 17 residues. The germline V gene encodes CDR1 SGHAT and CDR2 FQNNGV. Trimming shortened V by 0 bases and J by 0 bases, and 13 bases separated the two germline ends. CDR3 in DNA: TGTGCCAGCAGCTTAGATCCGGGGGAGACTAGCACAGATACGCAGTATTTT. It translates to CASSLDPGETSTDTQYF. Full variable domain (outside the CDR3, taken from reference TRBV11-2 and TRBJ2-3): EAGVAQSPRYKIIEKRQSVAFWCNPISGHATLYWYQQILGQGPKLLIQFQNNGVVDDSQLPKDRFSAERLKGVDSTLKIQPAKLEDSAVYLCASSLDPGETSTDTQYFGPGTRLTVL.

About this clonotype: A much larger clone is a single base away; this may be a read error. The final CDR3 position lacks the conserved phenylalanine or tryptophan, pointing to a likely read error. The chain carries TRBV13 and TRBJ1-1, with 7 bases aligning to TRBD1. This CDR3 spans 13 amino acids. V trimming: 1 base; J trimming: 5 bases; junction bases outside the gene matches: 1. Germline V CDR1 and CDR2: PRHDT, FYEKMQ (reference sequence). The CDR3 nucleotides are TGTGCCAGCAGCTTAGCGACAGGGACTGAAGCTTTCATT. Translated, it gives CASSLATGTEAFI.

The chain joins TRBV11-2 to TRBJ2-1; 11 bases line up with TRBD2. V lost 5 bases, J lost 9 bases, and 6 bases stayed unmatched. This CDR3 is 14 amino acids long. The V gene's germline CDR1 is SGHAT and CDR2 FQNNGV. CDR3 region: CASSPISGRGEQFF. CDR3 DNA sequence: TGTGCCAGCAGCCCAATTAGCGGGAGGGGTGAGCAGTTCTTC.

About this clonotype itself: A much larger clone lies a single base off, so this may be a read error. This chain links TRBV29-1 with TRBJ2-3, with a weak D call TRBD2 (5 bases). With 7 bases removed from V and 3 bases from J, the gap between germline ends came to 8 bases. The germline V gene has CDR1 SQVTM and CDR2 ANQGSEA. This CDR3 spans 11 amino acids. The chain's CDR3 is CSAGRTDTQYF. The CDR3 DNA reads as TGCAGCGCGGGAAGGACAGATACGCAGTATTTT.

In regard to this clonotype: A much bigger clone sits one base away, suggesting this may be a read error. The CDR3 coding sequence is TGTGCCAGCAACCTGCGCGTCAGGGCGTCCCTGGGGGAGCAGTACTTC. Translating it yields CASNLRVRASLGEQYF. The chain couples TRBV11-1 to TRBJ2-7; a possible D gene is TRBD1 (5 bases). The CDR3 is made up of 16 amino acids. CDR1 and CDR2 from the germline V gene are SGHAT and FQDESV (reference sequence). The ends were cut back, 7 bases at V and 7 bases at J, with 26 bases in the middle.

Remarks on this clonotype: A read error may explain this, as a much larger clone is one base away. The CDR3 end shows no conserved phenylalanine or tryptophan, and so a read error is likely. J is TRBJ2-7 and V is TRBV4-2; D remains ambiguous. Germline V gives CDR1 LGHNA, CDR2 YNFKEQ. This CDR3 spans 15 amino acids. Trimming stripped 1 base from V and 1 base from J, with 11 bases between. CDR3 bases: TGTGCCAGCAGCCAAGGTCGGATACTGTCCTACGAGCAGTACCTC. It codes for CASSQGRILSYEQYL.

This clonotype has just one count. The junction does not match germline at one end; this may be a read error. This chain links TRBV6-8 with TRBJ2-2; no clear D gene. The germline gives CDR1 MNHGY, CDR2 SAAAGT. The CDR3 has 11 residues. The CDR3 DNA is TGTGCCAACCTAGACACCAGGGAGCTGTTTTTT. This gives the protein CANLDTRELFF.

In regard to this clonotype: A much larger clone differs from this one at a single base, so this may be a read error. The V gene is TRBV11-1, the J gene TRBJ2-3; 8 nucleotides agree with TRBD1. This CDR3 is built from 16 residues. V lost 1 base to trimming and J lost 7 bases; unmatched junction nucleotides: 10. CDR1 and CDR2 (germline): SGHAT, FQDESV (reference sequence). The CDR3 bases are TGTGCCAGCAGCTTAGAATCGGCAGGGGGCTCGTATACGCAGTATTTT. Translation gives CASSLESAGGSYTQYF.

CDR3 nucleotides: TGTGCCAGCAGTATCGGGGACAGGGGTACCCAAGAGACCCAGTACTTC. Translation gives CASSIGDRGTQETQYF. The genes are TRBV6-6 and TRBJ2-5, with TRBD1 matching over 10 bases. The CDR3 is 16 amino acids. V shed 5 bases, J shed 1 base, and the junction held 7 bases outside the gene matches. Germline V CDR1 and CDR2: MNHNY, SVGAGI (reference sequence).